This entry lists 25 T cell receptor beta chains sequenced from one sample in a study of CD8+ T cells in alopecia areata. RNA was isolated and reverse transcribed to cDNA, the sequencing template. Repertoires were generated with immunoSEQ multiplex PCR, while TCRdb's copy carries only in-frame clones and drops some. The data hold 150,000 to 200,000 clones, with 60% observed a single time. As to treatment: oral pan-JAK inhibitor, 5-10 mg twice daily. This sample comprised CD4+ T cells sorted from blood, obtained at week 24, from a patient treated with tofacitinib. The receptors derive from a human donor with alopecia areata.

This clone occurred a few times. The chain joins TRBV4-3 to TRBJ2-5, with 9 bases matching TRBD2. This CDR3 is 16 amino acids long. V shed 0 bases and J 7 bases; nucleotides not matched to a gene: 9. Germline assignment: CDR1 LGHNA and CDR2 YSLEER. The chain's CDR3 is CASSQEAGGPAGTQYF. The CDR3 DNA reads as TGCGCCAGCAGCCAAGAAGCGGGGGGCCCTGCAGGGACCCAGTACTTC.

The CDR3 DNA is TGTGCCAGCAGCGTTTCCGGGACACTTACCTCCTACGAGCAGTACTTC. It codes for CASSVSGTLTSYEQYF. The chain employs TRBV2 and TRBJ2-7; TRBD1 might be the D (6 bases). There are 16 residues in the CDR3. V lost 6 bases to trimming and J lost 0 bases, with 18 bases between them. CDR1 and CDR2 from the germline V gene are SNHLY and FYNNEI.

This chain uses TRBV5-1 with TRBJ2-6; no reliable D call. Germline V lookup: CDR1 SGHRS, CDR2 YFSETQ. The CDR3 covers 15 residues. The germline V and J ends were trimmed by 0 bases and 1 base, with 5 bases remaining between them. In DNA form, the CDR3 reads TGCGCCAGCAGCTTGGAGCCGTCTGGGGCCAACGTCCTGACTTTC. It yields the protein CASSLEPSGANVLTF.

V gene TRBV29-1 combines with J gene TRBJ2-3; possible D gene TRBD2, 5 bases. Trimming removed 8 bases at V and 2 bases at J, with 14 bases between. This CDR3 comprises 13 residues. CDR1 is SQVTM and CDR2 is ANQGSEA in the germline V gene. The CDR3 coding sequence is TGCAGCCTTGTTACTAGGTTCACAGATACGCAGTATTTT. Its translation: CSLVTRFTDTQYF.

This clone appeared a single time. The chain recombines TRBV30 with TRBJ2-7; TRBD2 is a possible D gene (6 bases). This CDR3 contains 12 residues. V was cut by 5 bases and J by 3 bases, with 11 bases left in between. CDR1 and CDR2 (germline): GTSNPN, SVGIG (reference sequence). CDR3 in DNA: TGTGCCTGGTGGGGGGAAGACTACGAGCAGTACTTC. Residues: CAWWGEDYEQYF.

V usage is TRBV11-1 and J usage is TRBJ2-3; D is unclear. Per the germline V gene, CDR1 is SGHAT and CDR2 is FQDESV (reference sequence). The CDR3 has 14 residues. V lost 2 bases and J 2 bases, leaving 8 bases between the germline ends. CDR3 bases: TGTGCCAGCAGCTTAACCGTTTTCACAGATACGCAGTATTTT. It encodes CASSLTVFTDTQYF.

The chain couples TRBV7-2 to TRBJ1-4, with TRBD1 matching over 9 bases. The length of the CDR3 is 14 residues. The germline V gene has CDR1 SGHTA and CDR2 FQGNSA. Germline trimming cut 5 bases from V and 13 bases from J; bases unmatched to any gene: 11. In DNA form, the CDR3 reads TGTGCCAGCAGCCCAGGACAGGGGATTGAGTTACTGTTTTTT. It specifies CASSPGQGIELLFF.

The gene calls are TRBV5-6 and TRBJ2-7, with a possible D match to TRBD2 (5 bases). CDR3 length: 13 amino acids. CDR1 SGHDT and CDR2 YYEEEE come from the germline V gene. V was cut by 4 bases and J by 7 bases, with 15 bases left in between. CDR3 amino acids: CASSRGPPEEQYF. The CDR3 nucleotides are TGTGCCAGCAGCCGCGGGCCTCCGGAGGAGCAGTACTTC.

This clone was seen only a few times. V usage is TRBV7-2 and J usage is TRBJ1-6, with 7 nucleotides matching TRBD1. The CDR3 has 14 residues. V dropped 3 bases and J dropped 6; count of bases not matched to a gene: 2. CDR1 SGHTA and CDR2 FQGNSA come from the germline V gene. The CDR3 region has the DNA TGTGCCAGCAGCTTGACAGGGACTAATTCACCCCTCCACTTT. Protein sequence: CASSLTGTNSPLHF.

The table lists this clone with a few counts. V and J are TRBV30 and TRBJ2-3; 11 bases match TRBD2. From germline, CDR1 is GTSNPN and CDR2 SVGIG (reference sequence). The CDR3 runs to 14 residues. Trimming at V came to 3 bases and at J to 9 bases, leaving 8 bases not matched to a gene. The CDR3 DNA sequence: TGTGCCTGGAGGGGGACTAGCGGCCTTGTCACGCAGTATTTT. Amino acids: CAWRGTSGLVTQYF.

This clone was found many times. This chain uses TRBV9 with TRBJ2-2; D is unresolved. The CDR3 is 16 residues long. CDR1 is SGDLS, CDR2 YYNGEE, per germline. Trimming cost V 6 bases and J 1 base, with 16 bases left between them. The CDR3 reads CASNTERLENTGELFF. The CDR3 DNA follows: TGTGCCAGCAATACCGAACGGCTCGAGAACACCGGGGAGCTGTTTTTT.

The chain carries TRBV29-1 and TRBJ1-2; 9 bases line up with TRBD1. The germline CDR1 and CDR2 sequences are SQVTM and ANQGSEA. There are 13 residues in the CDR3. V shed 7 bases, J shed 6 bases, and the junction held 9 bases outside the gene matches. DNA for the CDR3: TGCAGCGCAGGGACAGGGCCGTCTGATGGCTACACCTTC. Residues: CSAGTGPSDGYTF.

As regards this clone: This same CDR3 is encoded by further DNA sequences in the sample. The chain's CDR3 is CASSIRQGDQPQHF. In nucleotides, the CDR3 is TGTGCCAGCAGCATCCGACAGGGCGATCAGCCCCAGCATTTT. The chain joins TRBV7-2 to TRBJ1-5; 7 nucleotides agree with TRBD1. CDR3 size: 14 residues. Trimming cost V 5 bases and J 5 bases; bases outside gene matches: 6. The germline CDR1 and CDR2 sequences are SGHTA and FQGNSA. Together with reference TRBV7-2 and TRBJ1-5, the CDR3 gives the full variable domain: GAGVSQSPSNKVTEKGKDVELRCDPISGHTALYWYRQSLGQGLEFLIYFQGNSAPDKSGLPSDRFSAERTGGSVSTLTIQRTQQEDSAVYLCASSIRQGDQPQHFGDGTRLSIL.

This clone was seen only a few times. CDR3 in DNA: TGTGCCAGCAGCTTCTTCTCGGCAGAAGCTTTCTTT. Its protein is CASSFFSAEAFF. The rearrangement joins TRBV7-9 to TRBJ1-1; D is ambiguous. The CDR3 is made up of 12 amino acids. Germline V gene sequence: CDR1 SEHNR, CDR2 FQNEAQ (reference sequence). With 3 bases removed from V and 8 bases from J, the gap between germline ends came to 10 bases.

The chain employs TRBV9 and TRBJ2-2; D unresolved. CDR1 is SGDLS and CDR2 is YYNGEE in the germline V gene. V was cut by 4 bases and J by 0 bases, with 7 bases left in between. This CDR3 comprises 14 residues. CDR3 loop: CASSQTSNTGELFF. CDR3 DNA sequence: TGTGCCAGCAGCCAGACATCGAACACCGGGGAGCTGTTTTTT.

The V call is TRBV4-3, the J call TRBJ2-7; D remains ambiguous. This CDR3 comprises 17 residues. The V gene's germline CDR1 is LGHNA and CDR2 YSLEER. Between the trimmed V and J ends, which lost 1 base and 0 bases, there was a span of 16 bases. The DNA of the CDR3 is TGCGCCAGCAGCCAAGCGGTGTCGCAGCCTCGCTCCTACGAGCAGTACTTC. Translated: CASSQAVSQPRSYEQYF.

V and J are TRBV29-1 and TRBJ1-5; 11 bases are shared with TRBD1. Germline-derived CDR1 and CDR2 are SQVTM and ANQGSEA. The CDR3 covers 14 residues. V lost 6 bases to trimming and J lost 4 bases; unmatched junction nucleotides: 5. The CDR3 nucleotides read TGCAGCGTAGGGGACAGGGGGAGAAATCAGCCCCAGCATTTT. Amino acids: CSVGDRGRNQPQHF.

This clone was counted many times. This chain links TRBV30 with TRBJ2-2, with TRBD2 matching 9 bases. CDR1 and CDR2 (germline): GTSNPN, SVGIG (reference sequence). CDR3 length: 15 amino acids. V gave up 0 bases and J gave up 4 bases; unmatched junction bases: 3. The CDR3 DNA reads as TGTGCCTGGAGTGTACAGCGGGGGGCCACCGGGGAGCTGTTTTTT. Residues: CAWSVQRGATGELFF.

V usage is TRBV2 and J usage is TRBJ2-7, with D tentatively TRBD1 or TRBD2 (5 bases each). Trimming pared 8 bases from V and 2 bases from J, leaving 16 bases between. Germline lookup yields CDR1 SNHLY and CDR2 FYNNEI. The CDR3 runs to 14 residues. Here the CDR3 reads CASHRDGMTYEQYF. CDR3 nucleotide sequence: TGTGCCAGCCATCGGGACGGGATGACCTACGAGCAGTACTTC.

This clone turned up a few times. The rearrangement links TRBV10-3 to TRBJ2-3; 9 bases align to TRBD2. Trimming took 6 bases from V and 2 from J; bases not matched to a gene: 3. Germline CDR1 ENHRY, CDR2 SYGVKD. The CDR3 spans 14 residues. In DNA, the CDR3 is TGTGCCATCAGCAAGCGGGGGGACACAGATACGCAGTATTTT. Translation gives CAISKRGDTDTQYF.

This chain links TRBV19 with TRBJ1-2; D ambiguous. Looked up from germline, CDR1 is LNHDA and CDR2 is SQIVND (reference sequence). Trimming pared 7 bases from V and 9 bases from J, leaving 18 bases between. The CDR3 is 13 amino acids. CDR3 loop: CASTLTGGLSYTF. The CDR3 DNA follows: TGTGCCAGTACCCTCACGGGAGGTTTGAGCTACACCTTC.

V usage is TRBV6-5 and J usage is TRBJ1-4; D call uncertain. The germline CDR1 and CDR2 sequences are MNHEY and SVGAGI. This CDR3 comprises 13 residues. Trimming left V 6 bases short and J 0 bases short, with 5 bases between. The CDR3: CASSRPTNEKLFF. The DNA of the CDR3 is TGTGCCAGCAGCAGGCCAACTAATGAAAAACTGTTTTTT.

The V gene is TRBV5-1, the J gene TRBJ2-3, with D unclear. Germline loops: CDR1 SGHRS, CDR2 YFSETQ. The V and J ends lost 0 bases and 3 bases respectively, with 8 bases between them. CDR3 length equals 14 residues. CDR3 in amino acids: CASSLDSSTDTQYF. The CDR3 nucleotides read TGCGCCAGCAGCTTGGACTCATCGACAGATACGCAGTATTTT. Using reference TRBV5-1 and TRBJ2-3 for the parts outside the CDR3, the full variable domain is KAGVTQTPRYLIKTRGQQVTLSCSPISGHRSVSWYQQTPGQGLQFLFEYFSETQRNKGNFPGRFSGRQFSNSRSEMNVSTLELGDSALYLCASSLDSSTDTQYFGPGTRLTVL.

The rearrangement joins TRBV4-3 to TRBJ2-2; unclear D gene. The V end lost 3 bases, the J end lost 6 bases, and 17 bases lay between the germline ends. The CDR3 spans 16 residues. Per the germline V gene, CDR1 is LGHNA and CDR2 is YSLEER. The CDR3 DNA is TGCGCCAGCAGCCAGTCCCCACTGGGTTTGGCCGGGGAGCTGTTTTTT. It is translated as CASSQSPLGLAGELFF.

The rearrangement joins TRBV2 to TRBJ2-7, with D unclear. CDR1 is SNHLY, CDR2 FYNNEI, per germline. V shed 4 bases and J shed 2 bases, with 9 bases lying between them. This CDR3 has 13 amino acids. CDR3 coding DNA: TGTGCCAGCAGTGTTTTGGGGACCTACGAGCAGTACTTC. This codes for CASSVLGTYEQYF.